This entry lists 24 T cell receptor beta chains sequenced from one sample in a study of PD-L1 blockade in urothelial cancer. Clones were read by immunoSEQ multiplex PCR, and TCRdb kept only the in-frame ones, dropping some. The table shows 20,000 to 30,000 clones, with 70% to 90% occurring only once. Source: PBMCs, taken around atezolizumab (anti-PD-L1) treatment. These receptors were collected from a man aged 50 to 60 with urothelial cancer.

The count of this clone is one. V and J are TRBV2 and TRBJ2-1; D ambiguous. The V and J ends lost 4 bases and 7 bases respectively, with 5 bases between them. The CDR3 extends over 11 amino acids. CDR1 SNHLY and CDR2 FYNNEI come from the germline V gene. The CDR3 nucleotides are TGTGCCAGCAGTGTATTTAATGAGCAGTTCTTC. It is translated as CASSVFNEQFF.

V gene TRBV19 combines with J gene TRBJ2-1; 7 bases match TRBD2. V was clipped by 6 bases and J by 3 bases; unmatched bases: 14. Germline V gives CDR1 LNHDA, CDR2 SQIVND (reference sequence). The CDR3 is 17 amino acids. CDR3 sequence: CASSMILMAGVYNEQFF. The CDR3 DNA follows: TGTGCCAGTAGCATGATTCTAATGGCGGGAGTCTACAATGAGCAGTTCTTC.

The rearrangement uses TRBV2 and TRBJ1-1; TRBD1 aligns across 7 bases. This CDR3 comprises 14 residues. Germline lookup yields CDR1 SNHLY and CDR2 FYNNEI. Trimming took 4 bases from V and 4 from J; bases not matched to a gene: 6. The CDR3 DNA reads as TGTGCCAGCAGTGTCAGGGGGTTGGGCACTGAAGCTTTCTTT. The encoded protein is CASSVRGLGTEAFF.

CDR3 coding DNA: TGTGCCACCAGACCTAGGGGGAGGAACACCGGGGAGCTGTTTTTT. It is translated as CATRPRGRNTGELFF. The chain recombines TRBV15 with TRBJ2-2; TRBD1 is a possible D gene (6 bases). V was pared by 6 bases and J by 1 base, with 12 bases between. CDR1 LNHNV and CDR2 YYDKDF come from the germline V gene (reference sequence). This CDR3 has 15 residues.

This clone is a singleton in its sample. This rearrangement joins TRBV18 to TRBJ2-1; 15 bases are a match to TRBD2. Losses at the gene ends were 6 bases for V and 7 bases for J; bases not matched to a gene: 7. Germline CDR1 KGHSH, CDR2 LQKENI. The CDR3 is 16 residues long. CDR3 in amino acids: CASSPGTSGRFNEQFF. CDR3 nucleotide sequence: TGTGCCAGCTCCCCGGGGACTAGCGGGAGGTTTAATGAGCAGTTCTTC.

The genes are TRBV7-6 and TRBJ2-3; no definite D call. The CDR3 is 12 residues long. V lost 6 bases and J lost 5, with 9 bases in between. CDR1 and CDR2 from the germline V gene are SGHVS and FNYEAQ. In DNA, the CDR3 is TGTGCCAGCAGTCTCAACAGAGATACGCAGTATTTT. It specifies CASSLNRDTQYF.

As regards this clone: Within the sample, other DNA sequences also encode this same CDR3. CDR3 residues: CATDRGSNQPQHF. The CDR3 coding sequence is TGTGCCACTGACAGGGGAAGCAATCAGCCCCAGCATTTT. The chain recombines TRBV19 with TRBJ1-5; 8 bases map to TRBD1. V trimming: 10 bases; J trimming: 1 base; junction bases outside the gene matches: 3. Germline loops: CDR1 LNHDA, CDR2 SQIVND (reference sequence). The CDR3 runs to 13 residues.

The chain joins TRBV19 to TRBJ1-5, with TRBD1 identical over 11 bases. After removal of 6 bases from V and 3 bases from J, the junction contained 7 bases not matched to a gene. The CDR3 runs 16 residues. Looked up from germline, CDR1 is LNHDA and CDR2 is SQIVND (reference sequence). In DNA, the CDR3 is TGTGCCAGTAGCCGGGGACAGGGGGGTTTCAATCAGCCCCAGCATTTT. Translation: CASSRGQGGFNQPQHF. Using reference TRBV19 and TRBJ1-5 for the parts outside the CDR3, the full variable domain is DGGITQSPKYLFRKEGQNVTLSCEQNLNHDAMYWYRQDPGQGLRLIYYSQIVNDFQKGDIAEGYSVSREKKESFPLTVTSAQKNPTAFYLCASSRGQGGFNQPQHFGDGTRLSIL.

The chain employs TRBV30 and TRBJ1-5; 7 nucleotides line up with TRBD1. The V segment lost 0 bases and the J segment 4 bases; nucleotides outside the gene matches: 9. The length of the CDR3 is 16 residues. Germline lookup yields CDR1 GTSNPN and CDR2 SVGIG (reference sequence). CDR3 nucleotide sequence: TGTGCCTGGAGTGTAATGCCGGCGACAGGGAATCAGCCCCAGCATTTT. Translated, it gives CAWSVMPATGNQPQHF.

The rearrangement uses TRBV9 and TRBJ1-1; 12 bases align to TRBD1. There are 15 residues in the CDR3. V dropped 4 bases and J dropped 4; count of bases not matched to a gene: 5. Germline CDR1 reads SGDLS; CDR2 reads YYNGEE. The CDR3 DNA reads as TGTGCCAGCAGCTCAGGGGACAGGGGGCTCACTGAAGCTTTCTTT. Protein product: CASSSGDRGLTEAFF.

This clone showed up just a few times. The CDR3 nucleotides are TGCGCCAGCAGTGAGTGGACAGGGACGAATTCACCCCTCCACTTT. Its translation is CASSEWTGTNSPLHF. The rearrangement links TRBV10-1 to TRBJ1-6; TRBD1 agrees at 8 bases. There are 15 residues in the CDR3. The ends lost 1 base at V and 7 bases at J; junction bases unmatched: 3. In germline, CDR1 is WNHNN, CDR2 SYGVQD (reference sequence).

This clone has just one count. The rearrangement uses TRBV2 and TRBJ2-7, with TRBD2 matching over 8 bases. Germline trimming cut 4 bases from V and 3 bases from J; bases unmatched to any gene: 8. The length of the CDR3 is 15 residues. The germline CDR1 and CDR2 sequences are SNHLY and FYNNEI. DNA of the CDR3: TGTGCCAGCAGTGTGGTAATAGCGGGATTCTACGAGCAGTACTTC. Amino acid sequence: CASSVVIAGFYEQYF.

CDR3 DNA: TGTGCCAGCAGCGACACAGGGGTAGGGATAGAGACCCAGTACTTC. Its protein is CASSDTGVGIETQYF. The genes are TRBV6-5 and TRBJ2-5; 7 bases align to TRBD1. The V gene end was trimmed by 6 bases and the J gene end by 4 bases; junction bases not matched to a gene: 11. CDR1 is MNHEY and CDR2 is SVGAGI in the germline V gene. The CDR3 runs to 15 residues.

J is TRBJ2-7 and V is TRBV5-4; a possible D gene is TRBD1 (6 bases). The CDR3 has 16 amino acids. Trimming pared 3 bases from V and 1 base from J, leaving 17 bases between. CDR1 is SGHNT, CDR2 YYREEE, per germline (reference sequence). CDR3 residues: CASSSGGGRGSYEQYF. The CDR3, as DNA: TGTGCCAGCAGCTCTGGAGGTGGCAGGGGTTCCTACGAGCAGTACTTC.

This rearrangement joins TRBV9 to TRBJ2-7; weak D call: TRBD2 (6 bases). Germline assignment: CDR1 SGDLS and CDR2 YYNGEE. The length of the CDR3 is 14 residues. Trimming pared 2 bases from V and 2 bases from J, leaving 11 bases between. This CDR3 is CASSVGGIAYEQYF. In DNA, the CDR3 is TGTGCCAGCAGCGTGGGAGGAATAGCCTACGAGCAGTACTTC.

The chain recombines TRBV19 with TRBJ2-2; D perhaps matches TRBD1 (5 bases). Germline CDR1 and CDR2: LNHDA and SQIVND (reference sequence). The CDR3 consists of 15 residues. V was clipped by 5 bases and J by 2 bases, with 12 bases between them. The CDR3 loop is CASSPQRGNTGELFF. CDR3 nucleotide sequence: TGTGCCAGTAGTCCCCAAAGGGGAAACACCGGGGAGCTGTTTTTT.

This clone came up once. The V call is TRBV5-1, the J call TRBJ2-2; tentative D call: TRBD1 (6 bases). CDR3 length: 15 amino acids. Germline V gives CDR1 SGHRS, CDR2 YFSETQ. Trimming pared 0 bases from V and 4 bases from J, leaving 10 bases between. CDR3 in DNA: TGCGCCAGCAGCTTGGGATGGGGGCGCACCGGGGAGCTGTTTTTT. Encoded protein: CASSLGWGRTGELFF.

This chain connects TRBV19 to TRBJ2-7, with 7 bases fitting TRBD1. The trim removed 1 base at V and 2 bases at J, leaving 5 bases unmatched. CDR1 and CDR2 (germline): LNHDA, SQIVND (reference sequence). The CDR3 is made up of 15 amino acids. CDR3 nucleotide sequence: TGTGCCAGTAGTATAGGTCCGGGACAGACCTACGAGCAGTACTTC. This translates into CASSIGPGQTYEQYF. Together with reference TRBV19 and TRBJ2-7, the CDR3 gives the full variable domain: DGGITQSPKYLFRKEGQNVTLSCEQNLNHDAMYWYRQDPGQGLRLIYYSQIVNDFQKGDIAEGYSVSREKKESFPLTVTSAQKNPTAFYLCASSIGPGQTYEQYFGPGTRLTVT.

CDR3 coding DNA: TGTGCCAGCAGTGTGGCGGGGGGTCCCTACAATGAGCAGTTCTTC. Protein product: CASSVAGGPYNEQFF. The chain has TRBV6-4 and TRBJ2-1, with 8 nucleotides matching TRBD2. CDR1 is MRHNA, CDR2 SNTAGT, per germline. The V and J ends lost 4 bases and 2 bases, in that order; junction bases with no gene match: 4. The CDR3 extends over 15 amino acids.

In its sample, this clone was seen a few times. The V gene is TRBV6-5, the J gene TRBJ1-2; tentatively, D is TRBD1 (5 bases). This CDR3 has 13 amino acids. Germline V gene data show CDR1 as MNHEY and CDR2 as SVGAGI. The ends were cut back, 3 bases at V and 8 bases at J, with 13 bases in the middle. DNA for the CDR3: TGTGCCAGCAGTTATGGCACAGGAGGGGGCTACACCTTC. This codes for CASSYGTGGGYTF.

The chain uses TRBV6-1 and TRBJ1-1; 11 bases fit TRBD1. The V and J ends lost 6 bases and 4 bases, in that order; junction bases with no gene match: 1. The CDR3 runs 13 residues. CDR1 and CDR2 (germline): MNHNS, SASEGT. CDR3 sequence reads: CASRDRGRTEAFF. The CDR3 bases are TGTGCCAGCAGGGACAGGGGGCGCACTGAAGCTTTCTTT.

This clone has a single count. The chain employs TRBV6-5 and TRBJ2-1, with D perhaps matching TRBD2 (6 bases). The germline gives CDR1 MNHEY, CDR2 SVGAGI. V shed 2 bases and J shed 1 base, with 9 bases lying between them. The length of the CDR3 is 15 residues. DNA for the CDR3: TGTGCCAGCAGTTACAACGGGGGTTCCTACAATGAGCAGTTCTTC. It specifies CASSYNGGSYNEQFF.

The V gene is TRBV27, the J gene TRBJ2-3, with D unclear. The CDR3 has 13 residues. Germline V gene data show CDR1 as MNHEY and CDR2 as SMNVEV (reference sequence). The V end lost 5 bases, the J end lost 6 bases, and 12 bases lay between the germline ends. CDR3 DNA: TGTGCCAGCAGTCATTCAAGAAGCGATACGCAGTATTTT. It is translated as CASSHSRSDTQYF.

The CDR3 coding sequence is TGTGCCAGCAGCATCCGACGGGGAACTGGGGAGCAGTACTTC. The encoded protein is CASSIRRGTGEQYF. V gene TRBV11-1 combines with J gene TRBJ2-7, with TRBD2 as a possible D gene (5 bases). This CDR3 region has 14 residues. The germline gives CDR1 SGHAT, CDR2 FQDESV (reference sequence). V was cut by 5 bases and J by 7 bases, with 18 bases left in between. The full variable domain, its missing parts supplied by reference TRBV11-1 and TRBJ2-7, is EAEVAQSPRYKITEKSQAVAFWCDPISGHATLYWYRQILGQGPELLVQFQDESVVDDSQLPKDRFSAERLKGVDSTLKIQPAELGDSAMYLCASSIRRGTGEQYFGPGTRLTVT.